One sample yielded the 4 T cell receptor beta chains listed below, sequenced in a study of Graves' ophthalmopathy and Graves' hyperthyroidism. CDR3 regions of TCR beta were amplified from RNA transcripts. Following a first-round RT-PCR that used HTBI primers, a second-round multiplex PCR was carried out. TCRdb redid the calling of the multiplex PCR reads with MiXCR, one entry per CDR3 protein. The table includes over 200,000 distinct CDR3 sequences, approximately 29% detected once. Sequenced: peripheral blood. The receptors here all came from a man aged 45-65 years with Graves' ophthalmopathy.

The chain uses TRBV28 and TRBJ2-7; maybe TRBD1 (5 bases). The CDR3 runs to 14 residues. Deletions cut 7 bases from V and 4 bases from J, with 17 bases between. Germline CDR1 reads MDHEN; CDR2 reads SYDVKM. CDR3 residues: CASNEQVQVYEQYF. The DNA for the CDR3 is TGTGCCAGCAATGAACAGGTTCAAGTGTACGAGCAGTACTTC.

The chain employs TRBV12-3 or TRBV12-4 and TRBJ1-2; maybe TRBD1 (6 bases). There are 16 residues in the CDR3. Trimming stripped 3 bases from V and 7 bases from J, with 21 bases between. The CDR3 is CASSFPLFKGRGGYTF. CDR3 DNA sequence: TGTGCCAGCAGTTTCCCCCTTTTCAAGGGCAGGGGTGGCTACACCTTC.

This clonotype was counted many times. The chain has TRBV27 and TRBJ2-2; tentatively, D is TRBD1 (7 bases). V lost 6 bases, J lost 6 bases, and 17 bases lay in between. Germline CDR1 MNHEY, CDR2 SMNVEV (reference sequence). CDR3 length: 15 amino acids. CDR3 residues: CASRVGGGLPGELFF. The CDR3 nucleotides read TGTGCCAGCAGGGTCGGAGGGGGCTTGCCCGGGGAGCTGTTTTTT.

In its sample, this clonotype was seen many times. The rearrangement uses TRBV5-1 and TRBJ2-5; D might be TRBD1 (6 bases). The length of the CDR3 is 14 residues. The V and J ends lost 4 bases and 2 bases respectively, with 12 bases between them. The germline CDR1 and CDR2 sequences are SGHRS and YFSETQ. Written as DNA, the CDR3 is TGCGCCAGCAGCGGCCCTGGACAGCAAGAGACCCAGTACTTC. Translated: CASSGPGQQETQYF.